This T cell receptor (beta chain) stems from a study of T cell changes during pregnancy in multiple sclerosis. Germline V lookup: CDR1 MNHNY, CDR2 SVGAGI (reference sequence). The CDR3 totals 14 residues. V shed 9 bases and J 0 bases; nucleotides not matched to a gene: 3. The protocol was immunoSEQ multiplex PCR, while the TCRdb copy is restricted to in-frame clones and leaves out a portion. Here the sample spans roughly 40,000 clones, 75% to 95% being singletons. This clone was counted a single time. The TCR comes from a female donor in good health, enrolled as a control in a pregnancy study. The starting material was CD4+ T cells from peripheral blood mononuclear cells, obtained in the second trimester of pregnancy. The V call is TRBV6-6, the J call TRBJ2-3; 10 nucleotides agree with TRBD2. The CDR3 is CASRAGGSTDTQYF. The DNA of the CDR3 is TGTGCCAGTAGAGCGGGAGGGAGCACAGATACGCAGTATTTT.